The present entry profiles one T cell receptor beta chain with its context. With a J-beta primer mix and a sample-barcoded 5' primer, a second PCR ran roughly 7 to 11 cycles. From the 5' RACE reads, TCRdb called clonotypes with MiXCR, one entry per CDR3 protein. The sample has roughly 1,100,000 distinct CDR3 sequences, under 30% seen once. This CDR3 has 15 residues. Looked up from germline, CDR1 is DFQATT and CDR2 is SNEGSKA (reference sequence). Trimming pared 5 bases from V and 4 bases from J, leaving 18 bases between. The data stem from a study of blood T cells in healthy people across ages. The data also belong to a second study, concerning T cells of mothers and their children. That publication notes: In cDNA synthesis, all of the extracted RNA was used at about 1.6 ug per 15 ul. Maternal samples each gave over 9.5 million TCR beta CDR3 reads, and child samples approximately 3 million each.

The rearrangement uses TRBV20-1 and TRBJ2-1; no reliable D call. Material: blood. The clonotype comes from a girl aged 2 to 10 in good health. The CDR3 here is CSASVRRQKYNEQFF. CDR3 sequence (DNA): TGCAGTGCTTCGGTAAGGCGTCAGAAGTACAATGAGCAGTTCTTC.